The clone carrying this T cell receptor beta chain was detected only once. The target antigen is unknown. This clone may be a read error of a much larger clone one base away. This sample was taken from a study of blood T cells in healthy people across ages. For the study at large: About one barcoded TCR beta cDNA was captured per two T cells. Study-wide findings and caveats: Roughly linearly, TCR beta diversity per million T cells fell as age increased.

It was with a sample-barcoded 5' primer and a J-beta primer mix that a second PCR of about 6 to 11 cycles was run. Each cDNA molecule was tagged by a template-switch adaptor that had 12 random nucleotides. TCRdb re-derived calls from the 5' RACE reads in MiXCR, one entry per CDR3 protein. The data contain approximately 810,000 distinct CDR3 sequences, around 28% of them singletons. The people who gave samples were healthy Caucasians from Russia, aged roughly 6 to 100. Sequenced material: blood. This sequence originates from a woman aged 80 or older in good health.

The CDR3, as DNA: TGTACCAGCAGCCAAATCAATAGCAATCAGCCCCAGCATTTT. Its protein is CTSSQINSNQPQHF. The genes are TRBV6-6 and TRBJ1-5; D is ambiguous. Per germline, CDR1 MNHNY and CDR2 SVGAGI (reference sequence). CDR3 size: 14 residues.